Shown below are 12 T cell receptor beta chains from a single sample sequenced in a study of human T cells and chemical hapten exposure. Sample time point: patch test 1, 2 weeks after DPC sensitization. Described treatment: therapeutic diphenylcyclopropenone sensitization with weekly scalp DPC. From the RACE reads, TCRdb called clonotypes with MiXCR, one entry per CDR3 protein. The sample lists some 87,000 distinct CDR3 sequences, about a tenth occurring once. The sequencing used whole blood, collected in connection with sensitization to the hapten diphenylcyclopropenone (DPC). The receptor set was obtained from a woman aged 50 to 60 with alopecia areata. Some clones in this sample may be carry-over from other donors' samples.

J is TRBJ2-5 and V is TRBV5-1; the D gene is possibly TRBD2 (6 bases). The germline V gene encodes CDR1 SGHRS and CDR2 YFSETQ. Trimming pared 0 bases from V and 3 bases from J, leaving 12 bases between. This CDR3 has 15 residues. This CDR3 reads CASSLVVGSKETQYF. CDR3 nucleotides: TGCGCCAGCAGCTTGGTTGTCGGGAGCAAAGAGACCCAGTACTTC.

V and J are TRBV28 and TRBJ1-1; weak D call: TRBD1 (5 bases). The CDR3 has 13 amino acids. Per germline, CDR1 MDHEN and CDR2 SYDVKM. Trimming took off 6 bases at V and 6 bases at J, with 14 bases between the two ends. The CDR3 loop reads CASSTPAGPEAFF. In nucleotides, the CDR3 is TGTGCCAGCAGCACCCCAGCGGGACCTGAAGCTTTCTTT.

Regarding this clonotype: Without the conserved terminal phenylalanine or tryptophan, this CDR3 likely stems from a read error. The J gene is TRBJ1-1, the V gene TRBV29-1, with 7 positions matching TRBD1. Germline CDR1 and CDR2: SQVTM and ANQGSEA. There are 12 residues in the CDR3. J lost 4 bases, V lost 7 bases, and 6 bases had no gene match. CDR3 in amino acids: CSDIDRATEAFY. The CDR3 bases are TGCAGCGATATAGACAGGGCCACTGAAGCTTTCTAT.

The chain uses TRBV29-1 and TRBJ1-6; D might be TRBD1 (5 bases). Germline-derived CDR1 and CDR2 are SQVTM and ANQGSEA. Trimming pared 6 bases from V and 8 bases from J, leaving 14 bases between. The CDR3 is 13 residues long. The CDR3 nucleotides are TGCAGCGTGCGCTGGGGCCTGGATTCACCCCTCCACTTT. This sequence encodes CSVRWGLDSPLHF.

The chain is built from TRBV27 and TRBJ2-1; D unclear. Trimming pared 5 bases from V and 3 bases from J, leaving 11 bases between. The CDR3 runs 14 residues. The germline V gene encodes CDR1 MNHEY and CDR2 SMNVEV (reference sequence). As DNA, the CDR3 is TGTGCCAGCAGTGTGAGCAGGATCTACAATGAGCAGTTCTTC. Its protein is CASSVSRIYNEQFF.

This clonotype was seen a few times. CDR3: CASSVGDRPTDTQYF. The CDR3 coding sequence is TGTGCCAGCAGTGTCGGAGACAGGCCCACAGATACGCAGTATTTT. J is TRBJ2-3 and V is TRBV25-1; the D gene is possibly TRBD1 (6 bases). CDR1 and CDR2 (germline): MGHDK, SYGVNS. V lost 4 bases and J 2 bases, leaving 13 bases between the germline ends. This CDR3 comprises 15 residues.

As DNA, the CDR3 is TGTGCCAGCAGCTTAGTCTTGGGACAGGAGACCCAGTACTTC. Translated, it gives CASSLVLGQETQYF. The V call is TRBV11-2, the J call TRBJ2-5; 7 nucleotides match TRBD1. The junction had 4 bases not matched to a gene; V was cut back by 1 base and J by 5 bases. CDR3 length equals 14 residues. Germline-derived CDR1 and CDR2 are SGHAT and FQNNGV. Full variable domain (rest looked up from reference TRBV11-2 and TRBJ2-5): EAGVAQSPRYKIIEKRQSVAFWCNPISGHATLYWYQQILGQGPKLLIQFQNNGVVDDSQLPKDRFSAERLKGVDSTLKIQPAKLEDSAVYLCASSLVLGQETQYFGPGTRLLVL.

This clonotype showed up just a few times. The chain recombines TRBV7-2 with TRBJ2-3, with 14 positions matching TRBD2. The junction had 11 bases not matched to a gene; V was cut back by 5 bases and J by 10 bases. The CDR3 is 16 residues long. Looked up from germline, CDR1 is SGHTA and CDR2 is FQGNSA. This CDR3 is CASSPPGTSGRRAQYF. The CDR3 nucleotides are TGTGCCAGCAGCCCCCCCGGGACTAGCGGGAGACGTGCGCAGTATTTT.

The chain carries TRBV4-1 and TRBJ1-4, with no clear D. CDR3 length: 15 residues. Looked up from germline, CDR1 is MGHRA and CDR2 is YSYEKL. V lost 1 base, J lost 0 bases, and 6 bases lay in between. The CDR3 region is CASSQATPTNEKLFF. The CDR3 nucleotides are TGCGCCAGCAGCCAAGCGACCCCAACTAATGAAAAACTGTTTTTT.

This rearrangement joins TRBV29-1 to TRBJ2-1; no firm D call. From germline, CDR1 is SQVTM and CDR2 ANQGSEA. Trimming cost V 2 bases and J 9 bases, with 5 bases left between them. This CDR3 comprises 10 residues. The CDR3 region is CSVEPGEQFF. The CDR3 region has the DNA TGCAGCGTTGAACCGGGTGAGCAGTTCTTC.

V usage is TRBV6-1 and J usage is TRBJ2-5; 7 bases are shared with TRBD2. With V trimmed by 2 bases and J by 2 bases, 8 bases remained unmatched. The CDR3 extends over 16 amino acids. CDR1 is MNHNS, CDR2 SASEGT, per germline. For the CDR3, the DNA is TGTGCCAGCAGTGAATACCTTAACGGGGGGCAAGAGACCCAGTACTTC. This translates into CASSEYLNGGQETQYF.

This clonotype was detected many times. This chain joins TRBV2 and TRBJ2-2, with D maybe TRBD1 (5 bases). Trimming shortened V by 7 bases and J by 4 bases, and 16 bases separated the two germline ends. CDR1 and CDR2 (germline): SNHLY, FYNNEI. The CDR3 consists of 15 residues. The CDR3 region has the DNA TGTGCCAGCAAGCCTGTGCAGGGCGGCACCGGGGAGCTGTTTTTT. Translating gives CASKPVQGGTGELFF. Supplemented by reference TRBV2 and TRBJ2-2, the full variable domain reads EPEVTQTPSHQVTQMGQEVILRCVPISNHLYFYWYRQILGQKVEFLVSFYNNEISEKSEIFDDQFSVERPDGSNFTLKIRSTKLEDSAMYFCASKPVQGGTGELFFGEGSRLTVL.